One and the same sample provided the 24 T cell receptor beta chains below, sequenced in a study of long-term antiretroviral therapy in people with HIV. At survey level, the immunoSEQ assay was run in its v3.0 version. Profiling relied on immunoSEQ multiplex PCR, and the TCRdb table lists in-frame clones only, not all of them. The data show tens of thousands of clones, 65% to 85% seen once. Source: unsorted PBMCs, taken 0.4 years after starting antiretroviral therapy. Every receptor here comes from a man aged 18 to 30 with HIV.

The chain recombines TRBV28 with TRBJ2-3, with a possible D match to TRBD2 (6 bases). The CDR3 loop spans 15 amino acids. The ends were cut back, 2 bases at V and 3 bases at J, with 12 bases in the middle. Germline V gene lookup returns CDR1 MDHEN and CDR2 SYDVKM. The CDR3 nucleotides are TGTGCCAGCAGTTTAACTGGGGGGAGGACAGATACGCAGTATTTT. Translation: CASSLTGGRTDTQYF.

This clone was observed a few times. The chain combines TRBV15 with TRBJ1-5; D ambiguous. Trimming cost V 2 bases and J 6 bases, with 23 bases left between them. Germline lookup yields CDR1 LNHNV and CDR2 YYDKDF (reference sequence). The CDR3 runs to 18 residues. The CDR3 loop reads CATSRFTHRPGGIQPQHF. The CDR3 coding sequence is TGTGCCACCAGCAGATTCACTCACCGACCCGGTGGTATTCAGCCCCAGCATTTT. Full variable domain (missing parts from reference TRBV15 and TRBJ1-5): DAMVIQNPRYQVTQFGKPVTLSCSQTLNHNVMYWYQQKSSQAPKLLFHYYDKDFNNEADTPDNFQSRRPNTSFCFLDIRSPGLGDTAMYLCATSRFTHRPGGIQPQHFGDGTRLSIL.

J is TRBJ2-1 and V is TRBV16; 7 bases are shared with TRBD2. CDR1 and CDR2 from the germline V gene are KGHSY and FQNENV. The CDR3 spans 16 residues. Trimming took 5 bases from V and 0 from J; bases not matched to a gene: 7. CDR3 bases: TGTGCCAGCAGCGGGGGACTACCCAGCTCCTACAATGAGCAGTTCTTC. The encoded protein is CASSGGLPSSYNEQFF.

This rearrangement joins TRBV27 to TRBJ2-7; TRBD2 is a possible D gene (5 bases). This CDR3 comprises 13 residues. Trimming stripped 8 bases from V and 0 bases from J, with 11 bases between. Per germline, CDR1 MNHEY and CDR2 SMNVEV (reference sequence). The DNA for the CDR3 is TGTGCCAGCGGGAGTAAGCGCTCCTACGAGCAGTACTTC. Protein product: CASGSKRSYEQYF.

This sequence joins TRBV5-1 and TRBJ2-2; the D gene is possibly TRBD2 (5 bases). Trimming removed 1 base from V and 6 bases from J, with 7 bases in between. The V gene's germline CDR1 is SGHRS and CDR2 YFSETQ. This CDR3 is 13 amino acids long. The CDR3 loop reads CASSLRGAGELFF. In DNA form, the CDR3 reads TGCGCCAGCAGCTTGCGGGGAGCCGGGGAGCTGTTTTTT. Looking up the rest from reference TRBV5-1 and TRBJ2-2 gives the full variable domain: KAGVTQTPRYLIKTRGQQVTLSCSPISGHRSVSWYQQTPGQGLQFLFEYFSETQRNKGNFPGRFSGRQFSNSRSEMNVSTLELGDSALYLCASSLRGAGELFFGEGSRLTVL.

J is TRBJ1-5 and V is TRBV5-1; TRBD1 is a possible D gene (6 bases). Germline V gene data show CDR1 as SGHRS and CDR2 as YFSETQ. The V and J ends lost 0 bases and 9 bases respectively, with 10 bases between them. CDR3 size: 13 residues. The DNA of the CDR3 is TGCGCCAGCAGCTTGGCCGGGGGGCGGCCCCAGCATTTT. It encodes CASSLAGGRPQHF.

V usage is TRBV9 and J usage is TRBJ1-2; D gene ambiguous. There are 15 residues in the CDR3. V was clipped by 6 bases and J by 3 bases, with 18 bases between them. CDR1 and CDR2 from the germline V gene are SGDLS and YYNGEE. The CDR3: CASTFRPAVYYGYTF. The CDR3 DNA is TGTGCCAGCACCTTCCGACCGGCAGTTTACTATGGCTACACCTTC.

The rearrangement uses TRBV28 and TRBJ2-7; a possible D gene is TRBD2 (6 bases). In germline, CDR1 is MDHEN, CDR2 SYDVKM. The V end was cut by 6 bases, the J end by 1 base, with 13 bases between. This CDR3 is 14 amino acids long. The CDR3 nucleotides read TGTGCCAGCAGCTTTACCGGGACTTCCTACGAGCAGTACTTC. This sequence encodes CASSFTGTSYEQYF.

The chain combines TRBV13 with TRBJ2-7; D not resolved. Trimming took off 4 bases at V and 1 base at J, with 11 bases between the two ends. The CDR3 covers 14 residues. Germline CDR1 is PRHDT and CDR2 is FYEKMQ (reference sequence). In nucleotides, the CDR3 is TGTGCCAGCAGCTCGCCCCAGGAATCCTACGAGCAGTACTTC. The encoded protein is CASSSPQESYEQYF. The complete variable domain, with remaining parts taken from reference TRBV13 and TRBJ2-7, reads AAGVIQSPRHLIKEKRETATLKCYPIPRHDTVYWYQQGPGQDPQFLISFYEKMQSDKGSIPDRFSAQQFSDYHSELNMSSLELGDSALYFCASSSPQESYEQYFGPGTRLTVT.

The chain carries TRBV27 and TRBJ1-1; D unresolved. This CDR3 region has 13 residues. CDR1 and CDR2 (germline): MNHEY, SMNVEV (reference sequence). Deletions cut 5 bases from V and 2 bases from J, with 9 bases between. The CDR3: CASSPRPNTEAFF. CDR3 coding DNA: TGTGCCAGCAGTCCAAGACCTAACACTGAAGCTTTCTTT.

The chain combines TRBV7-9 with TRBJ1-1; a weak D match, TRBD1 (5 bases). The CDR3 is 14 residues long. Germline values: CDR1 SEHNR, CDR2 FQNEAQ (reference sequence). Trimming cost V 10 bases and J 5 bases, with 20 bases left between them. As DNA, the CDR3 is TGTGCCACCATCCCGGACATCCCAGCAACTGAAGCTTTCTTT. Translated, it gives CATIPDIPATEAFF.

This chain links TRBV11-3 with TRBJ1-1, with D maybe TRBD1 (5 bases). The CDR3 runs 13 residues. Germline CDR1 and CDR2: SGHNT and YENEEA. V lost 3 bases and J lost 3, with 8 bases in between. The CDR3 spells CASSFRAYTEAFF. The CDR3 nucleotides are TGTGCCAGCAGCTTCAGGGCTTACACTGAAGCTTTCTTT.

Only a few counts were recorded for this clone. This chain uses TRBV4-3 with TRBJ1-2; D gene uncertain. CDR1 and CDR2 from the germline V gene are LGHNA and YSLEER. The CDR3 is 13 residues long. Trimming took 0 bases from V and 6 from J, leaving 8 bases between them. Here the CDR3 DNA reads TGCGCCAGCAGCCAAGATCGGGGAGATGGCTACACCTTC. This gives the protein CASSQDRGDGYTF.

J is TRBJ1-2 and V is TRBV7-9; D gene unclear. V lost 2 bases and J lost 9, with 22 bases in between. This CDR3 has 16 residues. In germline, CDR1 is SEHNR, CDR2 FQNEAQ (reference sequence). CDR3 sequence reads: CASSLITAELFFRYTF. The CDR3 coding sequence is TGTGCCAGCAGCTTAATCACAGCCGAACTATTTTTCCGCTACACCTTC.

This clone appeared a few times. The V call is TRBV19, the J call TRBJ2-3; D is undetermined. Trimming cost V 1 base and J 5 bases, with 10 bases left between them. The CDR3 spans 14 residues. The germline CDR1 and CDR2 sequences are LNHDA and SQIVND (reference sequence). CDR3 DNA: TGTGCCAGTAGTATAGCCGCGTTTCAAGATACGCAGTATTTT. Its translation is CASSIAAFQDTQYF. The complete variable domain, with remaining parts taken from reference TRBV19 and TRBJ2-3, reads DGGITQSPKYLFRKEGQNVTLSCEQNLNHDAMYWYRQDPGQGLRLIYYSQIVNDFQKGDIAEGYSVSREKKESFPLTVTSAQKNPTAFYLCASSIAAFQDTQYFGPGTRLTVL.

The chain is built from TRBV6-5 and TRBJ2-7; 11 bases align to TRBD1. The germline V gene has CDR1 MNHEY and CDR2 SVGAGI. The trim removed 5 bases at V and 6 bases at J, leaving 3 bases unmatched. This CDR3 is built from 13 residues. DNA for the CDR3: TGTGCCAGCAGTACCGGGACAGGGGGCGAGCAGTACTTC. Amino acids: CASSTGTGGEQYF.

The count of this clone is one. The V call is TRBV10-1, the J call TRBJ2-1; the D gene is possibly TRBD2 (5 bases). The ends were cut back, 6 bases at V and 7 bases at J, with 7 bases in the middle. This CDR3 comprises 11 residues. Looked up from germline, CDR1 is WNHNN and CDR2 is SYGVQD (reference sequence). The CDR3 region has the DNA TGCGCCAGCAGCGCGGGTAATGAGCAGTTCTTC. It is translated as CASSAGNEQFF.

This chain uses TRBV11-2 with TRBJ1-4, with D unresolved. V dropped 2 bases and J dropped 5 bases, with 6 bases sitting between them. The germline CDR1 and CDR2 sequences are SGHAT and FQNNGV. The CDR3 is 13 amino acids. CDR3 bases: TGTGCCAGCAGCTTACGGGGAAATGAAAAACTGTTTTTT. Translated, it gives CASSLRGNEKLFF.

The V call is TRBV5-1, the J call TRBJ2-7, with no clear D. CDR1 is SGHRS, CDR2 YFSETQ, per germline. V was shortened by 1 base and J by 3 bases, with 8 bases between the two germline ends. The length of the CDR3 is 13 residues. CDR3 bases: TGCGCCAGCAGCTTGTCTGATTTCTACGAGCAGTACTTC. This gives the protein CASSLSDFYEQYF.

The V and J genes are TRBV7-9 and TRBJ2-1; D may correspond to TRBD1 or TRBD2 (5 bases each). This CDR3 is 15 amino acids long. Germline loops: CDR1 SEHNR, CDR2 FQNEAQ (reference sequence). V was pared by 5 bases and J by 4 bases, with 15 bases between. CDR3 nucleotide sequence: TGTGCCAGCAGCGACCGGGACCTCCCTTACAATGAGCAGTTCTTC. Residues: CASSDRDLPYNEQFF.

This clone rates as medium-sized. Additional DNA sequences in this sample encode the identical CDR3. The chain combines TRBV19 with TRBJ2-7; D call uncertain. The V gene's germline CDR1 is LNHDA and CDR2 SQIVND (reference sequence). Trimming removed 6 bases from V and 3 bases from J, with 6 bases in between. This CDR3 spans 11 amino acids. CDR3 nucleotides: TGTGCCAGTAGCCACCGCTACGAGCAGTACTTC. Protein: CASSHRYEQYF.

The chain recombines TRBV5-1 with TRBJ2-7; tentative D call: TRBD2 (5 bases). The CDR3 length is 13 residues. CDR1 is SGHRS, CDR2 YFSETQ, per germline. Trimming shortened V by 3 bases and J by 2 bases, and 9 bases separated the two germline ends. The CDR3 loop is CASSWTGAYEQYF. CDR3 nucleotide sequence: TGCGCCAGCAGCTGGACCGGGGCCTACGAGCAGTACTTC.

Regarding this clone: The junction and the germline gene differ at one end; a read error may be behind it. The chain has TRBV4-2 and TRBJ2-2, with 9 positions matching TRBD1. The CDR3 spans 16 residues. The germline gives CDR1 LGHNA, CDR2 YNFKEQ. CDR3 sequence reads: CASSLAGTGNPGELFF. CDR3 nucleotides: TGTGCCAGCAGCCTAGCCGGGACAGGGAACCCCGGGGAGCTGTTTTTT.

V is TRBV28 and J is TRBJ1-1; 7 bases line up with TRBD1. Germline-derived CDR1 and CDR2 are MDHEN and SYDVKM. Losses at the gene ends were 5 bases for V and 1 base for J; bases not matched to a gene: 13. The CDR3 totals 17 residues. CDR3 nucleotides: TGTGCCAGCAGTCTATCGTCAACAGGGGCGAAGAACACTGAAGCTTTCTTT. Protein sequence: CASSLSSTGAKNTEAFF.